The 18 T cell receptor beta chains reported below all come from one sample, sequenced in a study of blood T cells in healthy people across ages. A sample-barcoded 5' primer and a J-beta primer mix were used in a second PCR of roughly 7 to 11 cycles. A single record per CDR3 protein comes from TCRdb applying MiXCR to the 5' RACE reads. The repertoire holds roughly 640,000 distinct CDR3 sequences, with about 30% as singletons. Material for sequencing was blood. These receptors all stem from a woman older than 75 in good health.

This clonotype showed up many times. V usage is TRBV7-9 and J usage is TRBJ1-2; D not certain. V lost 5 bases, J lost 2 bases, and 18 bases lay in between. Per the germline V gene, CDR1 is SEHNR and CDR2 is FQNEAQ (reference sequence). The CDR3 loop spans 16 amino acids. This CDR3 reads CASSPEVGLLNYGYTF. In nucleotides, the CDR3 is TGTGCCAGCAGCCCTGAAGTTGGTCTCCTCAACTATGGCTACACCTTC.

This clonotype was seen a few times. This sequence joins TRBV20-1 and TRBJ1-6; 8 nucleotides line up with TRBD1. With 2 bases clipped from V and 7 bases from J, the junction kept 7 bases outside the gene matches. The germline V gene has CDR1 DFQATT and CDR2 SNEGSKA (reference sequence). The CDR3 loop spans 15 amino acids. DNA of the CDR3: TGCAGTGCTAGACATCCAGGGGGCCGGAATTCACCCCTCCACTTT. Protein: CSARHPGGRNSPLHF.

The J gene is TRBJ2-7, the V gene TRBV20-1; D is undetermined. Germline-derived CDR1 and CDR2 are DFQATT and SNEGSKA (reference sequence). Deletions cut 2 bases from V and 1 base from J, with 6 bases between. This CDR3 region has 12 residues. The CDR3 spells CSARMASYEQYF. As DNA, the CDR3 is TGCAGTGCTAGAATGGCTTCCTACGAGCAGTACTTC.

This clonotype was counted ten times or more. V gene TRBV3-1 combines with J gene TRBJ2-5; TRBD1 aligns across 9 bases. This CDR3 region has 15 residues. CDR1 and CDR2 (germline): LGHDT, YNNKEL (reference sequence). J gave up 3 bases and V 4 bases, and 6 bases lay outside the gene matches. The CDR3 region is CASSLGTGRKETQYF. Written as DNA, the CDR3 is TGTGCCAGCAGCCTTGGGACAGGGCGGAAAGAGACCCAGTACTTC.

This clonotype has only one observation. The chain is built from TRBV5-6 and TRBJ1-2, with D unresolved. CDR3 length: 14 amino acids. V was cut by 2 bases and J by 3 bases, with 11 bases left in between. From germline, CDR1 is SGHDT and CDR2 YYEEEE. CDR3 protein: CASSFEGRDYGYTF. CDR3 sequence (DNA): TGTGCCAGCAGCTTTGAGGGTAGGGACTATGGCTACACCTTC.

Turning to this clonotype: A much bigger clone sits one base away, suggesting this may be a read error. As DNA, the CDR3 is TGTGCCAGCAGCCCCTACAGGGCCAACTATGACTACACCTTC. Translated: CASSPYRANYDYTF. The V call is TRBV5-6, the J call TRBJ1-2; TRBD1 is a possible D gene (6 bases). The CDR3 length is 14 residues. CDR1 SGHDT and CDR2 YYEEEE come from the germline V gene.

This clonotype was seen more than once but under ten times. Given a much more abundant clone one base away, this may be a read error. This chain uses TRBV7-2 with TRBJ2-5; D may be TRBD2 (5 bases). Germline values: CDR1 SGHTA, CDR2 FQGNSA. CDR3 size: 15 residues. Trimming shortened V by 5 bases and J by 5 bases, and 18 bases separated the two germline ends. DNA for the CDR3: TGTGCCAGCAGCGCCATGGGAGACGACCGGGAGACCCAGTACTTC. This encodes CASSAMGDDRETQYF.

In this sample, this clonotype turned up many times. The chain recombines TRBV20-1 with TRBJ1-4; TRBD1 is a possible D gene (5 bases). The germline gives CDR1 DFQATT, CDR2 SNEGSKA (reference sequence). The ends were cut back, 5 bases at V and 8 bases at J, with 9 bases in the middle. The CDR3 contains 11 residues. CDR3 loop: CSALRTEKLFF. In DNA, the CDR3 is TGCAGTGCTCTAAGGACAGAAAAACTGTTTTTT.

This clonotype was seen at least ten times. A junction end diverges from the germline sequence, so it may reflect a read error. This chain links TRBV20-1 with TRBJ2-3; maybe TRBD1 (6 bases). Germline V gene data show CDR1 as DFQATT and CDR2 as SNEGSKA (reference sequence). CDR3 length: 14 amino acids. In DNA form, the CDR3 reads TGCAGCGCTACGGGACACTTTAGCACAGATACGCAGTATTTT. Translating it yields CSATGHFSTDTQYF.

The chain employs TRBV30 and TRBJ1-5, with 10 bases fitting TRBD1. V was pared by 2 bases and J by 1 base, with 5 bases of the junction left unmatched. Per germline, CDR1 GTSNPN and CDR2 SVGIG (reference sequence). This CDR3 region has 16 residues. The CDR3 DNA follows: TGTGCCTGGAGTCGACAGGGGGCAATAAGCAATCAGCCCCAGCATTTT. This gives the protein CAWSRQGAISNQPQHF.

This rearrangement joins TRBV7-9 to TRBJ1-1; no definite D call. V was clipped by 1 base and J by 5 bases, with 5 bases between them. Germline assignment: CDR1 SEHNR and CDR2 FQNEAQ (reference sequence). The CDR3 is 12 residues long. CDR3: CASSLGETEAFF. CDR3 coding DNA: TGTGCCAGCAGCTTAGGAGAAACTGAAGCTTTCTTT.

As for this clonotype: A single base separates this from a much larger clone, so it may be a read error. This rearrangement joins TRBV7-2 to TRBJ2-4, with D possibly being TRBD2 (5 bases). This CDR3 has 16 residues. Deletions cut 3 bases from V and 5 bases from J, with 17 bases between. CDR1 SGHTA and CDR2 FQGNSA come from the germline V gene. CDR3 coding DNA: TGTGCCAGCAGCTTCTCGCGGGCGTCGGATCAAAACATTCAGTACTTC. This codes for CASSFSRASDQNIQYF.

This chain joins TRBV7-2 and TRBJ2-3; D unclear. This CDR3 spans 12 amino acids. Trimming took 3 bases from V and 6 from J, leaving 7 bases between them. Germline V gene data show CDR1 as SGHTA and CDR2 as FQGNSA. The CDR3 bases are TGTGCCAGCAGCTTTAAATGGGATACGCAGTATTTT. The encoded protein is CASSFKWDTQYF.

This clonotype was detected many times. The chain recombines TRBV4-1 with TRBJ2-1; TRBD2 agrees at 15 bases. This CDR3 is built from 20 residues. The J segment lost 3 bases and the V segment lost 6 bases, leaving 15 bases of the junction unmatched. Germline-derived CDR1 and CDR2 are MGHRA and YSYEKL. The CDR3 DNA follows: TGCGCCAGCAGTCACATCTCCGGGACTAGCGGGGGGAAGATCTACAATGAGCAGTTCTTC. Its translation: CASSHISGTSGGKIYNEQFF.

This clonotype was recorded a few times. The V gene is TRBV6-1, the J gene TRBJ1-5; D call uncertain. The CDR3 sequence is 11 residues long. V lost 7 bases, J lost 5 bases, and 6 bases lay in between. Per the germline V gene, CDR1 is MNHNS and CDR2 is SASEGT. CDR3 sequence (DNA): TGTGCCAGCAAAGGGTATCAGCCCCAGCATTTT. This translates into CASKGYQPQHF.

The table lists this clonotype with many counts. The V gene is TRBV6-2 or TRBV6-3, the J gene TRBJ2-4; D is ambiguous. The CDR3 extends over 15 amino acids. Per the germline V gene, CDR1 is MNHEY and CDR2 is SVGEGT. The V and J ends lost 0 bases and 7 bases respectively, with 13 bases between them. The CDR3 DNA sequence: TGTGCCAGCAGTTACTCGAGGATAGCAGCTAACATTCAGTACTTC. Its translation is CASSYSRIAANIQYF.

There are many counts of this clonotype. The chain carries TRBV4-1 and TRBJ2-5; D gene ambiguous. Germline V gene data show CDR1 as MGHRA and CDR2 as YSYEKL. Trimming removed 0 bases from V and 4 bases from J, with 9 bases in between. The length of the CDR3 is 14 residues. CDR3 in amino acids: CASSQEQFRETQYF. CDR3 nucleotide sequence: TGCGCCAGCAGCCAAGAACAGTTCCGAGAGACCCAGTACTTC.

This clonotype appeared many times. The rearrangement uses TRBV5-1 and TRBJ2-4; no reliable D call. Germline CDR1 SGHRS, CDR2 YFSETQ. The CDR3 consists of 15 residues. Trimming cost V 4 bases and J 8 bases, with 19 bases left between them. CDR3 bases: TGCGCCAGCAGCCCAGAAGGCAGGCCAATAGACATTCAGTACTTC. This translates into CASSPEGRPIDIQYF.